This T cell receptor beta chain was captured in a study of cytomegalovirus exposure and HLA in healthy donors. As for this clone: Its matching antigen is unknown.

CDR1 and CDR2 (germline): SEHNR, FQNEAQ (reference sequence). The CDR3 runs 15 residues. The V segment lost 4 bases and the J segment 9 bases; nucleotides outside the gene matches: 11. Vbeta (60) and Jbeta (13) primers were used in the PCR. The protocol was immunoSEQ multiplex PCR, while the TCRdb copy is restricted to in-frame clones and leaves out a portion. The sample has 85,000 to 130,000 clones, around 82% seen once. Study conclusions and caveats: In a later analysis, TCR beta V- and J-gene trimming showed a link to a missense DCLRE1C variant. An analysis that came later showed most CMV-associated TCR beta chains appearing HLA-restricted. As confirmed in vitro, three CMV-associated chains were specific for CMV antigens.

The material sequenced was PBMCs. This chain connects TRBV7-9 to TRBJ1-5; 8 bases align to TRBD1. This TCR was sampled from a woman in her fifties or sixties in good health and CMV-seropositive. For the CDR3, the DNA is TGTGCCAGCAGCTCATCGGACAGGGATGGTGGGCCCCAGCATTTT. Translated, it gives CASSSSDRDGGPQHF.